This section outlines one T cell receptor beta chain sequence together with its context. Its antigen remains unidentified. Method: immunoSEQ multiplex PCR; TCRdb's copy keeps in-frame clones and lacks some. The sample yields some 120,000 clones, 75% to 85% seen once. As to time point: blood 2 weeks post-SBRT. Treatment meaning: 15 Gy SBRT to primary tumor, nephrectomy 4 weeks later. The CDR3 extends over 15 amino acids. Germline CDR1 SGHRS, CDR2 YFSETQ. The ends were cut back, 0 bases at V and 2 bases at J, with 12 bases in the middle. This entry is derived from a study of radiation and T cells in renal cell carcinoma. Overall study: Nephrectomy followed 15 Gy stereotactic body radiation by 4 weeks. Notes on the study in general: Top tumor clonotypes rose in blood 2 weeks post-radiation, then contracted.

Sequenced here: blood, sampled from a patient whose treatment included radiotherapy and nephrectomy. The genes are TRBV5-1 and TRBJ2-7, with TRBD1 as a possible D gene (7 bases). The source of this sequence is a woman in her sixties with renal cell carcinoma. The DNA of the CDR3 is TGCGCCAGCAGCTTGGCCGGAGGGGGCCCCTACGAGCAGTACTTC. Protein product: CASSLAGGGPYEQYF. Variable domain in full (rest from reference TRBV5-1 and TRBJ2-7): KAGVTQTPRYLIKTRGQQVTLSCSPISGHRSVSWYQQTPGQGLQFLFEYFSETQRNKGNFPGRFSGRQFSNSRSEMNVSTLELGDSALYLCASSLAGGGPYEQYFGPGTRLTVT.